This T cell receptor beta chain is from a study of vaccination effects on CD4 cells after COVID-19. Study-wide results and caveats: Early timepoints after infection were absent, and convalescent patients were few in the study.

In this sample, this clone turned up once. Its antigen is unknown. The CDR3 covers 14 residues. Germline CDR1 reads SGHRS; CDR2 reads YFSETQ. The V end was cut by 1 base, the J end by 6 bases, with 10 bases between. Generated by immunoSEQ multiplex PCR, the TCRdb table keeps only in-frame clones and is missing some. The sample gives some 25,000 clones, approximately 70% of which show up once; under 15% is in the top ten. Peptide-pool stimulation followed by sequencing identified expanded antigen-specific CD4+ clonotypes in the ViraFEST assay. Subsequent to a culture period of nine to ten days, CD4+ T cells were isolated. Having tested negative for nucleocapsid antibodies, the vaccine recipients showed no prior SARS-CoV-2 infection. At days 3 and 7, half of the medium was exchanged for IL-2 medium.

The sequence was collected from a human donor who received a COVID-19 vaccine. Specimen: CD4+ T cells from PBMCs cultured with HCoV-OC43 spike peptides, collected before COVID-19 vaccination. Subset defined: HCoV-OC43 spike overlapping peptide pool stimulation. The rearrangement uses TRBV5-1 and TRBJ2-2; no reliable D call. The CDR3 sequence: CASSLRLVPGELFF. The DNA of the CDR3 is TGCGCCAGCAGCTTGAGGCTAGTTCCCGGGGAGCTGTTTTTT.